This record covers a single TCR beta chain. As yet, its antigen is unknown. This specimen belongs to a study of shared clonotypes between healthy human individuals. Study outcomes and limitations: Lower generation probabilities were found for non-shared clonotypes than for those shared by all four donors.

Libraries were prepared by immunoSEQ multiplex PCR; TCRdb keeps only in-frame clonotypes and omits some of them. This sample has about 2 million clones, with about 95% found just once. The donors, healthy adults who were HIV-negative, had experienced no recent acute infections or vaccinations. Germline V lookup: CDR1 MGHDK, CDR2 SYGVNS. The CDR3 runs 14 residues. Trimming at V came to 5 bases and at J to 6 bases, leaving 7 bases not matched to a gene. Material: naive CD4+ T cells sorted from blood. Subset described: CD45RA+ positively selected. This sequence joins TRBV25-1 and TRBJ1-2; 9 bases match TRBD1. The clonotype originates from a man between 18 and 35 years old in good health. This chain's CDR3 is CASSTQGAFHGYTF. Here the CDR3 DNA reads TGTGCCAGCAGTACACAGGGGGCTTTCCATGGCTACACCTTC.